Sequencing of this T cell receptor (beta chain) was carried out in a study of T-cell reconstitution after alpha-beta-depleted transplantation in children. Study conclusions and caveats: After transplant, at about two months, alpha-beta T cells were reportedly derived from several hundred expanded graft clones. Surviving recipient T cells and intrathymic progenitors accounted for some patients' high TCRbeta diversity at day 60. T-cell counts and diversity at one year following transplant were attributed mainly to newly produced T cells.

Between the trimmed V and J ends, which lost 2 bases and 1 base, there was a span of 5 bases. CDR3 size: 13 residues. CDR1 is MNHEY and CDR2 is SVGAGI in the germline V gene. This clonotype has only a few counts. Its antigen is unidentified. Unique molecular identifiers were incorporated during preparation of the TCRbeta library. TCRdb re-called the PCR reads through MiXCR, storing one row per CDR3 protein. This table holds about 250,000 distinct CDR3 sequences, 20% to 30% found once. This chain joins TRBV6-5 and TRBJ1-1; D not resolved. This TCR was recovered from a female patient aged 2 to 10 who had a stem cell transplant for congenital amegakaryocytic thrombocytopenia, so the T cells may come from the graft donor. Material: PBMCs, mostly from graft donor cells, obtained 360 days after TCRalphabeta/CD19-depleted stem cell transplant. The DNA for the CDR3 is TGTGCCAGCAGTTACGACGGGAACACTGAAGCTTTCTTT. It yields the protein CASSYDGNTEAFF.